A single sample is the source of the 10 T cell receptor beta chains below, sequenced in a study of blood T cells in healthy people across ages. The authors ran a second PCR of about 6 to 11 cycles using a sample-barcoded 5' primer and a J-beta primer mix. TCRdb redid the calling of the 5' RACE reads with MiXCR, one entry per CDR3 protein. The sample contains roughly 800,000 distinct CDR3 sequences, roughly 50% of which appear only once. The sequenced material came from blood. These receptors came from a man younger than 45 in good health.

The rearrangement links TRBV7-8 to TRBJ1-1; maybe TRBD1 (6 bases). CDR1 SGHVS and CDR2 FQNEAQ come from the germline V gene. Trimming stripped 8 bases from V and 6 bases from J, with 13 bases between. The CDR3 spans 12 residues. DNA of the CDR3: TGTGCCAGCTTAGGGGGAGGAGCTGAAGCTTTCTTT. As protein: CASLGGGAEAFF.

This rearrangement joins TRBV27 to TRBJ2-3; D not resolved. CDR1 MNHEY and CDR2 SMNVEV come from the germline V gene (reference sequence). V gave up 8 bases and J gave up 1 base, with 10 bases separating them. This CDR3 comprises 13 residues. The CDR3 here is CASGDLGTDTQYF. CDR3 coding DNA: TGTGCCAGCGGCGATCTGGGCACAGATACGCAGTATTTT.

CDR3 sequence: CSSWGRGADNEQFF. The DNA of the CDR3 is TGCAGCTCGTGGGGCCGAGGAGCCGACAATGAGCAGTTCTTC. The V call is TRBV29-1, the J call TRBJ2-1; D possibly corresponds to TRBD1 (5 bases). Deletions cut 8 bases from V and 5 bases from J, with 19 bases between. Germline V gene data show CDR1 as SQVTM and CDR2 as ANQGSEA. This CDR3 region has 14 residues.

A note on this clonotype: The junction differs from germline at one of its ends, possibly a read error. This chain uses TRBV2 with TRBJ2-5; 7 bases map to TRBD2. Per germline, CDR1 SNHLY and CDR2 FYNNEI. CDR3 length: 14 residues. For the CDR3, the DNA is TGTACCAGCGGGGAGGAAGCTTACCAAGAGACCCAGTACTTC. Amino acids: CTSGEEAYQETQYF.

There are a few counts of this clonotype. The chain has TRBV9 and TRBJ2-4; a possible D gene is TRBD1 (7 bases). CDR3 length: 18 residues. Germline V lookup: CDR1 SGDLS, CDR2 YYNGEE. With 0 bases removed from V and 1 base from J, the gap between germline ends came to 17 bases. The CDR3 here is CASSVAVEGAKAKNIQYF. CDR3 coding DNA: TGTGCCAGCAGCGTAGCTGTGGAGGGGGCAAAGGCCAAAAACATTCAGTACTTC.

The chain's CDR3 is CASAAGKTYEQYF. CDR3 DNA sequence: TGTGCCAGTGCGGCAGGCAAAACCTACGAGCAGTACTTC. This chain joins TRBV28 and TRBJ2-7, with D hard to call. The CDR3 extends over 13 amino acids. In germline, CDR1 is MDHEN, CDR2 SYDVKM. V dropped 9 bases and J dropped 2 bases, with 14 bases sitting between them.

The rearrangement joins TRBV20-1 to TRBJ2-1; D is unresolved. This CDR3 is built from 15 residues. Germline lookup yields CDR1 DFQATT and CDR2 SNEGSKA (reference sequence). With 4 bases removed from V and 3 bases from J, the gap between germline ends came to 16 bases. CDR3 coding DNA: TGCAGTGCTACGCCGCCCGCGCTGGACTACAATGAGCAGTTCTTC. Its translation: CSATPPALDYNEQFF.

This chain links TRBV3-1 with TRBJ2-7, with 8 bases identical to TRBD1. Matching the DNA end better, TRBJ2-5 makes the J call doubtful. Looked up from germline, CDR1 is LGHDT and CDR2 is YNNKEL (reference sequence). The CDR3 runs to 15 residues. The CDR3 DNA is TGTGCCAGCAGAACCGGACAGGGTTCCCAAGAGACCCAGTACTTC. Its protein product is CASRTGQGSQETQYF.

V is TRBV14 and J is TRBJ2-1, with D unclear. The germline V and J ends were trimmed by 4 bases and 9 bases, with 16 bases remaining between them. Germline loops: CDR1 SGHDN, CDR2 FVKESK. This CDR3 spans 14 amino acids. CDR3 protein: CASSPPRLLGEQFF. DNA for the CDR3: TGTGCCAGCAGCCCGCCTCGGCTCCTGGGTGAGCAGTTCTTC. The whole variable domain, filled in from reference TRBV14 and TRBJ2-1, reads EAGVTQFPSHSVIEKGQTVTLRCDPISGHDNLYWYRRVMGKEIKFLLHFVKESKQDESGMPNNRFLAERTGGTYSTLKVQPAELEDSGVYFCASSPPRLLGEQFFGPGTRLTVL.

CDR3 amino acids: CASGRLGLAGESYEQYF. CDR3 bases: TGTGCCAGCGGCCGCTTGGGACTAGCGGGAGAATCATACGAGCAGTACTTC. The rearrangement links TRBV6-2 or TRBV6-3 to TRBJ2-7; 14 bases align to TRBD2. The CDR3 consists of 17 residues. Germline values: CDR1 MNHEY, CDR2 SVGEGT. With V trimmed by 8 bases and J by 4 bases, 13 bases remained unmatched.